Each of the 31 T cell receptor beta chains below was sequenced from the same sample in a study of neurological immune-mediated disorders. TCRdb recomputed calls from the 5' RACE reads with MiXCR, one row per CDR3 protein. The sample yields over 35,000 distinct CDR3 sequences, 4% to 5.5% seen once. Sequences were obtained from PBMCs. These TCRs come from a woman aged 60-75 years with multiple sclerosis.

This clonotype was recorded a few times. The chain combines TRBV20-1 with TRBJ2-1, with 7 bases aligning to TRBD2. CDR1 and CDR2 (germline): DFQATT, SNEGSKA (reference sequence). After removal of 3 bases from V and 0 bases from J, the junction contained 5 bases not matched to a gene. The CDR3 runs to 15 residues. Written as DNA, the CDR3 is TGCAGTGCTAGTTCCGGGACTACCTCCTACAATGAGCAGTTCTTC. Amino acid sequence: CSASSGTTSYNEQFF.

The chain recombines TRBV7-2 with TRBJ2-2, with a weak D call TRBD1 (6 bases). Deletions cut 5 bases from V and 9 bases from J, with 22 bases between. CDR1 SGHTA and CDR2 FQGNSA come from the germline V gene. This CDR3 has 16 residues. This CDR3 reads CASSAHREFRFRELFF. DNA of the CDR3: TGTGCCAGCAGCGCCCACAGGGAGTTCCGTTTCCGGGAGCTGTTTTTT.

This clonotype was seen at least ten times. This sequence joins TRBV20-1 and TRBJ2-1, with D tentatively TRBD1 (6 bases). V dropped 3 bases and J dropped 4 bases, with 10 bases sitting between them. The CDR3 is made up of 13 amino acids. Germline V gives CDR1 DFQATT, CDR2 SNEGSKA (reference sequence). CDR3 coding DNA: TGCAGTGCTAGGACAGGCCAATACAATGAGCAGTTCTTC. Amino acids: CSARTGQYNEQFF.

This clonotype is termed medium-sized. The chain links TRBV15 to TRBJ1-5; D uncertain. The CDR3 has 15 amino acids. In germline, CDR1 is LNHNV, CDR2 YYDKDF (reference sequence). V lost 0 bases and J lost 3, with 9 bases in between. In DNA, the CDR3 is TGTGCCACCAGCAGAGATTTGGGAACCAATCAGCCCCAGCATTTT. Encoded protein: CATSRDLGTNQPQHF.

In this sample, this clonotype turned up many times. V and J are TRBV28 and TRBJ1-4; perhaps TRBD1 as D (6 bases). The germline V gene encodes CDR1 MDHEN and CDR2 SYDVKM. Trimming removed 5 bases from V and 13 bases from J, with 14 bases in between. The CDR3 has 12 amino acids. CDR3 sequence: CASSPTQGLLFF. The CDR3, as DNA: TGTGCCAGCAGTCCAACTCAGGGGTTACTGTTTTTT. The full variable domain, with the rest looked up from reference TRBV28 and TRBJ1-4, is DVKVTQSSRYLVKRTGEKVFLECVQDMDHENMFWYRQDPGLGLRLIYFSYDVKMKEKGDIPEGYSVSREKKERFSLILESASTNQTSMYLCASSPTQGLLFFGSGTQLSVL.

There are many counts of this clonotype. The J gene is TRBJ2-3, the V gene TRBV20-1; 9 nucleotides align to TRBD1. V lost 2 bases and J lost 3; bases outside the gene matches: 9. Looked up from germline, CDR1 is DFQATT and CDR2 is SNEGSKA (reference sequence). The CDR3 is 16 amino acids. The CDR3 nucleotides read TGCAGTGCTAGACCCTTCCAGGGACAGGGTACAGATACGCAGTATTTT. It encodes CSARPFQGQGTDTQYF.

This clonotype was seen many times. V is TRBV7-3 and J is TRBJ2-1, with 7 bases identical to TRBD1. The CDR3 runs to 12 residues. The V segment lost 6 bases and the J segment 5 bases; nucleotides outside the gene matches: 1. Germline loops: CDR1 SGHTA, CDR2 FQGTGA. This CDR3 reads CASSQGDNEQFF. The CDR3 DNA follows: TGTGCCAGCAGTCAGGGGGACAATGAGCAGTTCTTC. Combining the CDR3 with reference TRBV7-3 and TRBJ2-1 gives the whole variable domain GAGVSQTPSNKVTEKGKYVELRCDPISGHTALYWYRQSLGQGPEFLIYFQGTGAADDSGLPNDRFFAVRPEGSVSTLKIQRTERGDSAVYLCASSQGDNEQFFGPGTRLTVL.

This clonotype was picked up a small number of times. The CDR3, as DNA: TGCAGTGCTAGCAGCCGGCAACAGATCCAACTGAGCGAAAAACTGTTTTTT. Encoded protein: CSASSRQQIQLSEKLFF. The gene calls are TRBV20-1 and TRBJ1-4; D unclear. Germline assignment: CDR1 DFQATT and CDR2 SNEGSKA (reference sequence). This CDR3 region has 17 residues. V was cut by 3 bases and J by 8 bases, with 25 bases left in between.

This clonotype has ten or more counts. V and J are TRBV5-1 and TRBJ1-1; D remains ambiguous. CDR3 length: 14 residues. The germline CDR1 and CDR2 sequences are SGHRS and YFSETQ. With 0 bases removed from V and 5 bases from J, the gap between germline ends came to 11 bases. In nucleotides, the CDR3 is TGCGCCAGCAGCTTGGGCAGTCGGGAAACTGAAGCTTTCTTT. Translating gives CASSLGSRETEAFF.

This clonotype was detected ten times or more. The V call is TRBV6-6, the J call TRBJ1-5; D remains unclear. Germline V gives CDR1 MNHNY, CDR2 SVGAGI (reference sequence). V was cut by 6 bases and J by 4 bases, with 7 bases left in between. The CDR3 extends over 12 amino acids. CDR3 protein: CASRPLNQPQHF. The CDR3 coding sequence is TGTGCCAGCAGGCCGCTTAATCAGCCCCAGCATTTT.

Many counts were recorded for this clonotype. The gene calls are TRBV7-2 and TRBJ2-7; a weak D match, TRBD2 (6 bases). This CDR3 region has 13 residues. V lost 3 bases to trimming and J lost 5 bases, with 11 bases between them. CDR1 and CDR2 (germline): SGHTA, FQGNSA. CDR3 coding DNA: TGTGCCAGCAGCTTTGGGCGGGGCAACGAGCAGTACTTC. As protein: CASSFGRGNEQYF.

This clonotype was seen many times. The chain couples TRBV9 to TRBJ2-1; D is perhaps TRBD1 or TRBD2 (5 bases each). V was pared by 0 bases and J by 1 base, with 8 bases between. There are 15 residues in the CDR3. Germline V gene data show CDR1 as SGDLS and CDR2 as YYNGEE. For the CDR3, the DNA is TGTGCCAGCAGCGTAGATGAGGGGTCCTACAATGAGCAGTTCTTC. It is translated as CASSVDEGSYNEQFF.

The sample holds many counts of this clonotype. The rearrangement joins TRBV20-1 to TRBJ1-1, with 8 positions matching TRBD1. J lost 2 bases, V lost 5 bases, and 4 bases had no gene match. The CDR3 is made up of 13 amino acids. Germline CDR1 is DFQATT and CDR2 is SNEGSKA (reference sequence). The DNA for the CDR3 is TGCAGTGCTTTAGACAGGGGAAACACTGAAGCTTTCTTT. Translated: CSALDRGNTEAFF.

This clonotype was counted between two and nine times. Relative to the germline gene, one junction end is altered; a read error may explain this. V is TRBV10-1 and J is TRBJ1-5; tentatively, D is TRBD1 (6 bases). Germline V CDR1 and CDR2: WNHNN, SYGVQD (reference sequence). The CDR3 spans 13 residues. The CDR3 region is CASSPGDNQPQNF. The DNA for the CDR3 is TGCGCCAGCAGTCCAGGGGACAATCAGCCCCAGAATTTT.

This clonotype was counted ten times or more. The V call is TRBV7-9, the J call TRBJ1-2; no clear D gene. The CDR3 covers 15 residues. The germline V gene has CDR1 SEHNR and CDR2 FQNEAQ (reference sequence). V dropped 0 bases and J dropped 8 bases, with 16 bases sitting between them. In nucleotides, the CDR3 is TGTGCCAGCAGCTTAGCGCTGGGCAGACAAGGGGGCTACACCTTC. Translation gives CASSLALGRQGGYTF.

This rearrangement joins TRBV11-2 to TRBJ2-3, with 11 bases that match TRBD2. CDR1 is SGHAT and CDR2 is FQNNGV in the germline V gene. The CDR3 is 17 amino acids. V shed 0 bases, J shed 5 bases, and the junction held 7 bases outside the gene matches. The CDR3: CASSLEWLAGGVDTQYF. CDR3 bases: TGTGCCAGCAGCTTAGAGTGGCTAGCGGGGGGTGTAGATACGCAGTATTTT.

This clonotype was recorded many times. The chain uses TRBV20-1 and TRBJ1-6, with D unresolved. The germline V gene encodes CDR1 DFQATT and CDR2 SNEGSKA (reference sequence). The V end was cut by 8 bases, the J end by 10 bases, with 12 bases between. This CDR3 comprises 11 residues. CDR3 protein: CSLPGGSPLHF. As DNA, the CDR3 is TGCAGTCTCCCAGGAGGATCACCCCTCCACTTT.

This clonotype appeared many times. The J gene is TRBJ2-2, the V gene TRBV5-6; D not resolved. Looked up from germline, CDR1 is SGHDT and CDR2 is YYEEEE. Trimming pared 1 base from V and 5 bases from J, leaving 9 bases between. This CDR3 comprises 14 residues. CDR3 sequence: CASSLLGKTGELFF. The CDR3 DNA reads as TGTGCCAGCAGCTTGCTGGGAAAGACCGGGGAGCTGTTTTTT.

A note on this clonotype: Here the CDR3 omits its conserved ending phenylalanine or tryptophan, so a read error is the likely source. V is TRBV5-1 and J is TRBJ2-2; D unclear. The CDR3 sequence is 13 residues long. Germline-derived CDR1 and CDR2 are SGHRS and YFSETQ. V was shortened by 0 bases and J by 4 bases, with 4 bases between the two germline ends. The CDR3 DNA is TGCGCCAGCAGCTTGGCCCCCACCGGGGAGCTGTTTAAT. This encodes CASSLAPTGELFN.

This clonotype was observed at least ten times. This sequence joins TRBV5-1 and TRBJ2-7, with D possibly being TRBD2 (5 bases). V was cut by 0 bases and J by 6 bases, with 16 bases left in between. This CDR3 has 15 amino acids. Looked up from germline, CDR1 is SGHRS and CDR2 is YFSETQ. In DNA form, the CDR3 reads TGCGCCAGCAGCTTGGGGACTGCATTCTCGGGCGAGCAGTACTTC. It is translated as CASSLGTAFSGEQYF.

This clonotype has at least ten counts. V and J are TRBV10-3 and TRBJ2-7; the match to TRBD2 covers 9 bases. Germline trimming cut 6 bases from V and 2 bases from J; bases unmatched to any gene: 8. This CDR3 contains 15 residues. CDR1 and CDR2 from the germline V gene are ENHRY and SYGVKD. The CDR3 is CAIRAGLALTYEQYF. In nucleotides, the CDR3 is TGTGCCATCAGGGCGGGACTAGCTTTGACCTACGAGCAGTACTTC.

At least ten counts were recorded for this clonotype. The chain uses TRBV4-1 and TRBJ1-5; D is unclear. The CDR3 totals 16 residues. V was clipped by 1 base and J by 5 bases, with 15 bases between them. CDR1 and CDR2 from the germline V gene are MGHRA and YSYEKL. The CDR3 sequence: CASSQGEGWVDQPQHF. CDR3 nucleotide sequence: TGCGCCAGCAGCCAAGGCGAGGGATGGGTGGATCAGCCCCAGCATTTT.

This clonotype was seen only a few times. The V gene is TRBV5-1, the J gene TRBJ1-1, with 10 bases that match TRBD1. There are 15 residues in the CDR3. V was pared by 4 bases and J by 3 bases, with 6 bases of the junction left unmatched. Germline lookup yields CDR1 SGHRS and CDR2 YFSETQ. The CDR3 DNA reads as TGCGCCAGCAGCGGGACAGGGGCCTTGTACACTGAAGCTTTCTTT. Protein: CASSGTGALYTEAFF.

This clonotype came up many times. The rearrangement uses TRBV20-1 and TRBJ2-7, with 7 bases fitting TRBD2. The V segment lost 8 bases and the J segment 2 bases; nucleotides outside the gene matches: 6. The CDR3 spans 12 residues. The germline V gene has CDR1 DFQATT and CDR2 SNEGSKA (reference sequence). For the CDR3, the DNA is TGCAGTACGTGGGGGGGGACCTACGAGCAGTACTTC. This codes for CSTWGGTYEQYF.

The chain is built from TRBV7-2 and TRBJ2-2; D uncertain. The CDR3 sequence is 12 residues long. Germline CDR1 reads SGHTA; CDR2 reads FQGNSA. V lost 8 bases and J 6 bases, leaving 10 bases between the germline ends. In DNA, the CDR3 is TGTGCCAGCGGGTTTATCCCCGGGGAGCTGTTTTTT. Translated: CASGFIPGELFF.

This clonotype was counted a few times. J is TRBJ2-1 and V is TRBV7-2, with no clear D. The CDR3 runs to 15 residues. V lost 1 base and J lost 0, with 7 bases in between. The germline CDR1 and CDR2 sequences are SGHTA and FQGNSA. This chain's CDR3 is CASSLDWSSYNEQFF. In DNA, the CDR3 is TGTGCCAGCAGCTTAGACTGGAGCTCCTACAATGAGCAGTTCTTC. Filled out from reference TRBV7-2 and TRBJ2-1, the complete variable domain reads GAGVSQSPSNKVTEKGKDVELRCDPISGHTALYWYRQSLGQGLEFLIYFQGNSAPDKSGLPSDRFSAERTGGSVSTLTIQRTQQEDSAVYLCASSLDWSSYNEQFFGPGTRLTVL.

The chain links TRBV7-6 to TRBJ1-1; D is unclear. The CDR3 spans 13 residues. The V end lost 6 bases, the J end lost 1 base, and 9 bases lay between the germline ends. The germline CDR1 and CDR2 sequences are SGHVS and FNYEAQ. CDR3 loop: CASSQQWNTEAFF. In DNA, the CDR3 is TGTGCCAGCAGTCAACAGTGGAACACTGAAGCTTTCTTT.

This clonotype was seen a handful of times. The V and J genes are TRBV18 and TRBJ1-2; the D gene is possibly TRBD1 (5 bases). In germline, CDR1 is KGHSH, CDR2 LQKENI. The length of the CDR3 is 14 residues. Trimming removed 8 bases at V and 0 bases at J, with 13 bases between. CDR3 residues: CASTTSGTNYGYTF. For the CDR3, the DNA is TGTGCCAGCACCACATCAGGGACTAACTATGGCTACACCTTC.

This chain uses TRBV12-3 or TRBV12-4 with TRBJ2-7; D is unresolved. The CDR3 length is 14 residues. Trimming removed 2 bases from V and 2 bases from J, with 10 bases in between. The CDR3 sequence is CASSLIGYTYEQYF. Here the CDR3 DNA reads TGTGCCAGCAGTTTAATAGGTTATACCTACGAGCAGTACTTC.

This clonotype was seen many times. The chain joins TRBV25-1 to TRBJ1-2; maybe TRBD1 (6 bases). Per the germline V gene, CDR1 is MGHDK and CDR2 is SYGVNS. The V and J ends lost 3 bases and 5 bases respectively, with 16 bases between them. The CDR3 contains 15 residues. The chain's CDR3 is CASSDQTTGPYGYTF. The CDR3 bases are TGTGCCAGCAGTGATCAAACGACAGGCCCATATGGCTACACCTTC.

This clonotype was found many times. The chain carries TRBV28 and TRBJ1-2; D remains ambiguous. Per the germline V gene, CDR1 is MDHEN and CDR2 is SYDVKM. V was shortened by 6 bases and J by 4 bases, with 12 bases between the two germline ends. The CDR3 runs 13 residues. In DNA, the CDR3 is TGTGCCAGCAGCTCCCGGCAGCCCTATGGCTACACCTTC. This gives the protein CASSSRQPYGYTF.